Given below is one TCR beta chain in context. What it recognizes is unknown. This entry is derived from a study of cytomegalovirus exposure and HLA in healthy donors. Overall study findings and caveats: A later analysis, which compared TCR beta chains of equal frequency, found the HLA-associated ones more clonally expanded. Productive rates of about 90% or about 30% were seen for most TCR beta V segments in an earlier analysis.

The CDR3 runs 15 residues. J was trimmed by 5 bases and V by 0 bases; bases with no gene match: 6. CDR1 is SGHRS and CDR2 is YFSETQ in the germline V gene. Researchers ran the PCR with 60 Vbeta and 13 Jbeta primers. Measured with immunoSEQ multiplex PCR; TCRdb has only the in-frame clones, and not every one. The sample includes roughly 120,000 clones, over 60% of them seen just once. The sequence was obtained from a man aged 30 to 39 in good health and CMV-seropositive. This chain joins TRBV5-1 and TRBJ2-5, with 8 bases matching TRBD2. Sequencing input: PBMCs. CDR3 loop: CASSLEGSGAETQYF. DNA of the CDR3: TGCGCCAGCAGCTTGGAAGGTAGCGGGGCGGAGACCCAGTACTTC.